The next 13 T cell receptor beta chains were all read from a single sample in a study of blood T cells in healthy people across ages. PCR was performed a second time for about 7 to 11 cycles using a sample-barcoded 5' primer and a J-beta primer mix. Using its own MiXCR run on the 5' RACE reads, TCRdb lists one record per CDR3 protein. The repertoire holds approximately 810,000 distinct CDR3 sequences, around 34% seen once, with over 10% in the top ten. The specimen sequenced was blood. The receptors were gathered from a man younger than 30 in good health.

A remark on this clonotype: This may come from a read error, since a much larger clone is one base off. V and J are TRBV12-3 or TRBV12-4 and TRBJ2-3; 8 bases fit TRBD1. The CDR3 contains 13 residues. V lost 5 bases and J lost 6; bases outside the gene matches: 4. This chain's CDR3 is CASSRGTGDTQYF. For the CDR3, the DNA is TGTGCCAGCAGTCGGGGGACAGGCGATACGCAGTATTTT.

The CDR3: CASSYRDIYYGYTF. Here the CDR3 DNA reads TGCGCCAGCAGCTACCGGGACATATACTATGGCTACACCTTC. The chain has TRBV5-1 and TRBJ1-2; a weak D match, TRBD1 (6 bases). This CDR3 comprises 14 residues. V lost 3 bases to trimming and J lost 3 bases, with 12 bases between them. Germline V CDR1 and CDR2: SGHRS, YFSETQ.

This clonotype has a single count. The chain carries TRBV7-2 and TRBJ2-7; 7 nucleotides align to TRBD1. The V segment lost 4 bases and the J segment 7 bases; nucleotides outside the gene matches: 13. CDR1 and CDR2 (germline): SGHTA, FQGNSA. The length of the CDR3 is 15 residues. The CDR3 sequence: CASSSWTGQNNEQYF. CDR3 in DNA: TGTGCCAGCAGCTCATGGACGGGACAGAACAATGAGCAGTACTTC.

This clonotype was recorded many times. The CDR3 DNA sequence: TGCAGCTCCGGGACAGAAGCAGATACGCAGTATTTT. It yields the protein CSSGTEADTQYF. The chain is built from TRBV29-1 and TRBJ2-3, with 7 nucleotides matching TRBD1. The CDR3 has 12 residues. V was clipped by 8 bases and J by 4 bases; unmatched bases: 6. Per germline, CDR1 SQVTM and CDR2 ANQGSEA.

Only a few counts were recorded for this clonotype. This chain links TRBV2 with TRBJ2-3, with D perhaps assigned TRBD1 or TRBD2 (6 bases each). V lost 4 bases and J 5 bases, leaving 13 bases between the germline ends. The CDR3 runs to 14 residues. Germline V gives CDR1 SNHLY, CDR2 FYNNEI. The CDR3 protein is CASSVRGAGDTQYF. As DNA, the CDR3 is TGTGCCAGCAGTGTGAGGGGGGCTGGAGATACGCAGTATTTT.

In its sample, this clonotype was seen many times. The chain employs TRBV29-1 and TRBJ2-7; the D is unclear. Between the trimmed V and J ends, which lost 5 bases and 9 bases, there was a span of 14 bases. CDR3 length: 11 amino acids. Germline CDR1 SQVTM, CDR2 ANQGSEA. For the CDR3, the DNA is TGCAGCGTTTACCGGACGTCCGTGCAGTACTTC. It is translated as CSVYRTSVQYF.

This rearrangement joins TRBV5-1 to TRBJ2-5; D may be TRBD2 (5 bases). CDR1 SGHRS and CDR2 YFSETQ come from the germline V gene. This CDR3 is 13 amino acids long. V gave up 2 bases and J gave up 3 bases, with 8 bases separating them. This chain's CDR3 is CASSLRGKETQYF. Written as DNA, the CDR3 is TGCGCCAGCAGCTTACGAGGGAAAGAGACCCAGTACTTC.

With respect to this clonotype: A read error is possible here, since a much larger clone lies one base away. The chain's CDR3 is CASSLARSGGPYNEQYF. The DNA of the CDR3 is TGTGCCAGCAGCTTAGCGCGGAGCGGGGGGCCGTACAATGAGCAGTACTTC. The chain is built from TRBV7-2 and TRBJ2-7, with 9 bases aligning to TRBD2. The CDR3 length is 17 residues. V shed 0 bases, J shed 7 bases, and the junction held 13 bases outside the gene matches. The germline V gene has CDR1 SGHTA and CDR2 FQGNSA.

The sample holds a few counts of this clonotype. The J gene is TRBJ2-3, the V gene TRBV29-1, with no clear D. Germline V gene lookup returns CDR1 SQVTM and CDR2 ANQGSEA. The CDR3 contains 12 residues. Trimming removed 5 bases at V and 6 bases at J, with 12 bases between. The CDR3 here is CSVHHLGDTQYF. The CDR3 DNA is TGCAGCGTTCATCACCTGGGGGATACGCAGTATTTT.

The chain joins TRBV20-1 to TRBJ1-1; D is possibly TRBD1 (6 bases). In germline, CDR1 is DFQATT, CDR2 SNEGSKA (reference sequence). The CDR3 contains 16 residues. V shed 0 bases and J shed 0 bases, with 14 bases lying between them. CDR3 nucleotide sequence: TGCAGTGCTAGAGATCGTGATGCAGGGGTGAACACTGAAGCTTTCTTT. Amino acid sequence: CSARDRDAGVNTEAFF.

As to this clonotype: This may come from a read error, since a much larger clone is one base off. This chain joins TRBV14 and TRBJ2-5; D is unresolved. Germline V gives CDR1 SGHDN, CDR2 FVKESK. The CDR3 has 13 residues. CDR3 sequence reads: CAGSQEGVETQYF. CDR3 in DNA: TGTGCCGGCAGCCAAGAAGGAGTAGAGACCCAGTACTTC.

There are many counts of this clonotype. This chain links TRBV7-2 with TRBJ2-3; D gene uncertain. Trimming took 5 bases from V and 0 from J, leaving 9 bases between them. Germline V gives CDR1 SGHTA, CDR2 FQGNSA. The CDR3 has 14 residues. The CDR3 bases are TGTGCCAGCAGCCCCTCCCGCAGCACAGATACGCAGTATTTT. Translation gives CASSPSRSTDTQYF. The full variable domain, completed using reference TRBV7-2 and TRBJ2-3, is GAGVSQSPSNKVTEKGKDVELRCDPISGHTALYWYRQSLGQGLEFLIYFQGNSAPDKSGLPSDRFSAERTGGSVSTLTIQRTQQEDSAVYLCASSPSRSTDTQYFGPGTRLTVL.

This clonotype was seen a few times. This rearrangement joins TRBV6-2 or TRBV6-3 to TRBJ2-4; D unresolved. The CDR3 loop spans 13 amino acids. The V end was cut by 5 bases, the J end by 4 bases, with 9 bases between. Germline V CDR1 and CDR2: MNHEY, SVGEGT. The CDR3 coding sequence is TGTGCCAGCAGTGAAGACACTAAAAACATTCAGTACTTC. Encoded protein: CASSEDTKNIQYF.